These 24 T cell receptor beta chains came from one sample sequenced in a study of shared clonotypes between healthy human individuals. Here immunoSEQ multiplex PCR was the method, and the copy in TCRdb shows in-frame clones only, minus some. The repertoire holds roughly 700,000 clones, with roughly 87% as singletons. Sequencing was done on a sample of memory CD8+ T cells from PBMCs. Documented subset: CD45RO+ cells pooled with CCR7-negative TemRA cells. These receptors all stem from a young man in good health. Some clones in this sample may be carry-over from other donors' samples.

The chain combines TRBV5-5 with TRBJ2-3; TRBD2 agrees at 10 bases. V shed 1 base, J shed 4 bases, and the junction held 3 bases outside the gene matches. This CDR3 has 15 amino acids. The germline CDR1 and CDR2 sequences are SGHKS and YYEKEE (reference sequence). DNA for the CDR3: TGTGCCAGCAGCTTGTTACTAGCGGGACCAGATACGCAGTATTTT. Protein sequence: CASSLLLAGPDTQYF.

The rearrangement links TRBV27 to TRBJ1-2; D remains unclear. Germline V gene data show CDR1 as MNHEY and CDR2 as SMNVEV (reference sequence). The CDR3 contains 9 residues. The CDR3 here is CAMWYGYTF. CDR3 nucleotides: TGTGCGATGTGGTATGGCTACACCTTC.

V and J are TRBV5-1 and TRBJ2-2; possibly TRBD1 or TRBD2 for D (5 bases each). Trimming took 3 bases from V and 0 from J, leaving 15 bases between them. Germline-derived CDR1 and CDR2 are SGHRS and YFSETQ. CDR3 length: 17 amino acids. CDR3 amino acids: CASSWGMRGPNTGELFF. The CDR3 nucleotides are TGCGCCAGCAGCTGGGGTATGAGGGGCCCGAACACCGGGGAGCTGTTTTTT.

This clone occurred a few times. V gene TRBV2 combines with J gene TRBJ1-4; 7 bases fit TRBD1. CDR1 and CDR2 from the germline V gene are SNHLY and FYNNEI. The J segment lost 6 bases and the V segment lost 1 base, leaving 8 bases of the junction unmatched. This CDR3 region has 16 residues. CDR3 DNA sequence: TGTGCCAGCAGTGAAGTGCCGGGAGGGACAGATGAAAAACTGTTTTTT. This codes for CASSEVPGGTDEKLFF.

This rearrangement joins TRBV7-3 to TRBJ2-5; 12 bases agree with TRBD2. Looked up from germline, CDR1 is SGHTA and CDR2 is FQGTGA. The trim removed 5 bases at V and 5 bases at J, leaving 6 bases unmatched. This CDR3 comprises 15 residues. This chain's CDR3 is CASSPTSGSRETQYF. Here the CDR3 DNA reads TGTGCCAGCAGCCCGACTAGCGGGAGCCGTGAGACCCAGTACTTC.

The chain employs TRBV5-1 and TRBJ2-7; the D gene is possibly TRBD1 (5 bases). CDR1 SGHRS and CDR2 YFSETQ come from the germline V gene. Trimming took 0 bases from V and 7 from J, leaving 11 bases between them. CDR3 length equals 13 residues. The CDR3 nucleotides are TGCGCCAGCAGCTTGGAGGGCAGGGTAGAGCAGTACTTC. It translates to CASSLEGRVEQYF. The whole variable domain, filled in from reference TRBV5-1 and TRBJ2-7, reads KAGVTQTPRYLIKTRGQQVTLSCSPISGHRSVSWYQQTPGQGLQFLFEYFSETQRNKGNFPGRFSGRQFSNSRSEMNVSTLELGDSALYLCASSLEGRVEQYFGPGTRLTVT.

In its sample, this clone was seen once. Written as DNA, the CDR3 is TGTGCCAGCAGCTGGGAGGCTGGAAAGACCTATGGCTACACCTTC. Translating it yields CASSWEAGKTYGYTF. The rearrangement uses TRBV11-1 and TRBJ1-2; D unresolved. Germline V gene data show CDR1 as SGHAT and CDR2 as FQDESV (reference sequence). This CDR3 is built from 15 residues. V was cut by 4 bases and J by 4 bases, with 16 bases left in between. Variable domain in full (rest from reference TRBV11-1 and TRBJ1-2): EAEVAQSPRYKITEKSQAVAFWCDPISGHATLYWYRQILGQGPELLVQFQDESVVDDSQLPKDRFSAERLKGVDSTLKIQPAELGDSAMYLCASSWEAGKTYGYTFGSGTRLTVV.

DNA of the CDR3: TGTGCCAGCAGCTTGGCCGCTAGCGGGAGCTACAATGAGCAGTTCTTC. It codes for CASSLAASGSYNEQFF. The genes are TRBV5-6 and TRBJ2-1, with 10 bases matching TRBD2. Germline CDR1 reads SGHDT; CDR2 reads YYEEEE. This CDR3 comprises 16 residues. V dropped 0 bases and J dropped 3; count of bases not matched to a gene: 3. Full variable domain (rest looked up from reference TRBV5-6 and TRBJ2-1): DAGVTQSPTHLIKTRGQQVTLRCSPKSGHDTVSWYQQALGQGPQFIFQYYEEEERQRGNFPDRFSGHQFPNYSSELNVNALLLGDSALYLCASSLAASGSYNEQFFGPGTRLTVL.

The chain uses TRBV25-1 and TRBJ1-2, with D possibly being TRBD1 (5 bases). CDR3 length equals 14 residues. Germline CDR1 and CDR2: MGHDK and SYGVNS. The ends were cut back, 4 bases at V and 8 bases at J, with 17 bases in the middle. In nucleotides, the CDR3 is TGTGCCAGCAGTGCCGGAGGAGGGGCCGGGGGCTACACCTTC. This encodes CASSAGGGAGGYTF.

This chain links TRBV5-6 with TRBJ1-2; perhaps TRBD1 as D (5 bases). The CDR3 is 15 amino acids. Germline CDR1 is SGHDT and CDR2 is YYEEEE. The V end was cut by 4 bases, the J end by 0 bases, with 13 bases between. CDR3: CASSAMTESNYGYTF. The CDR3 DNA follows: TGTGCCAGCAGCGCTATGACAGAGTCTAACTATGGCTACACCTTC. Filled out from reference TRBV5-6 and TRBJ1-2, the complete variable domain reads DAGVTQSPTHLIKTRGQQVTLRCSPKSGHDTVSWYQQALGQGPQFIFQYYEEEERQRGNFPDRFSGHQFPNYSSELNVNALLLGDSALYLCASSAMTESNYGYTFGSGTRLTVV.

The chain employs TRBV29-1 and TRBJ2-4; perhaps TRBD2 as D (6 bases). CDR3 length: 16 residues. The germline V and J ends were trimmed by 0 bases and 1 base, with 13 bases remaining between them. CDR1 and CDR2 (germline): SQVTM, ANQGSEA. This CDR3 is CSVEDRPAGAKNIQYF. The CDR3 DNA follows: TGCAGCGTTGAAGATCGCCCTGCGGGGGCCAAAAACATTCAGTACTTC.

This chain links TRBV5-1 with TRBJ2-1; 9 bases are shared with TRBD1. J gave up 7 bases and V 1 base, and 6 bases lay outside the gene matches. CDR3 length: 15 amino acids. Germline CDR1 SGHRS, CDR2 YFSETQ. The CDR3 loop is CASSLTGGDRNEQFF. The CDR3 nucleotides read TGCGCCAGCAGCTTGACAGGGGGCGACCGGAATGAGCAGTTCTTC.

This chain uses TRBV27 with TRBJ2-5; 14 bases are a match to TRBD2. The J segment lost 4 bases and the V segment lost 2 bases, leaving 9 bases of the junction unmatched. Germline assignment: CDR1 MNHEY and CDR2 SMNVEV (reference sequence). The CDR3 sequence is 18 residues long. The CDR3, as DNA: TGTGCCAGCAGTTTACTCGGGACTAGCGGGAGAAGGGCAGAGACCCAGTACTTC. Its translation is CASSLLGTSGRRAETQYF.

This chain links TRBV2 with TRBJ1-1; D possibly corresponds to TRBD1 (6 bases). In germline, CDR1 is SNHLY, CDR2 FYNNEI. V dropped 8 bases and J dropped 5 bases, with 12 bases sitting between them. The CDR3 covers 12 residues. CDR3: CASRRGETEAFF. DNA for the CDR3: TGTGCCAGCCGCAGGGGTGAAACTGAAGCTTTCTTT.

The chain links TRBV28 to TRBJ2-4; 11 nucleotides line up with TRBD2. CDR1 is MDHEN, CDR2 SYDVKM, per germline. The CDR3 consists of 16 residues. J gave up 4 bases and V 3 bases, and 5 bases lay outside the gene matches. The CDR3 sequence is CASSFLTSGSKNIQYF. DNA of the CDR3: TGTGCCAGCAGTTTCCTAACTAGCGGGAGTAAAAACATTCAGTACTTC.

The chain links TRBV6-6 to TRBJ2-2; D unclear. The germline gives CDR1 MNHNY, CDR2 SVGAGI (reference sequence). The CDR3 is made up of 14 amino acids. V was shortened by 0 bases and J by 7 bases, with 9 bases between the two germline ends. The CDR3 protein is CASSYSRGSGELFF. CDR3 bases: TGTGCCAGCAGTTACTCTAGAGGTAGCGGGGAGCTGTTTTTT.

The V and J genes are TRBV10-1 and TRBJ2-3; no clear D. This CDR3 contains 14 residues. Germline values: CDR1 WNHNN, CDR2 SYGVQD (reference sequence). V was shortened by 1 base and J by 3 bases, with 8 bases between the two germline ends. The CDR3 reads CASSEFGPTDTQYF. In DNA form, the CDR3 reads TGCGCCAGCAGTGAGTTCGGACCGACAGATACGCAGTATTTT.

CDR3 nucleotides: TGTGGAACAGGGCATAGCAATCAGCCCCAGCATTTT. This gives the protein CGTGHSNQPQHF. V is TRBV28 and J is TRBJ1-5; possible D gene TRBD1, 6 bases. There are 12 residues in the CDR3. Germline CDR1 and CDR2: MDHEN and SYDVKM.

V usage is TRBV2 and J usage is TRBJ2-7; D may be TRBD1 or TRBD2 (6 bases each). V dropped 4 bases and J dropped 1 base, with 11 bases sitting between them. From germline, CDR1 is SNHLY and CDR2 FYNNEI. The CDR3 spans 14 residues. CDR3 protein: CASSVKGGSYEQYF. The CDR3 nucleotides read TGTGCCAGCAGTGTGAAAGGGGGGTCCTACGAGCAGTACTTC.

The gene calls are TRBV28 and TRBJ2-1, with TRBD1 matching 10 bases. The CDR3 contains 13 residues. The germline V gene encodes CDR1 MDHEN and CDR2 SYDVKM. Unmatched junction bases numbered 3, after V lost 11 bases and J lost 2 bases. The DNA for the CDR3 is TGTGCCGCGGGACAGGGGACCTACAATGAGCAGTTCTTC. Its protein product is CAAGQGTYNEQFF.

This rearrangement joins TRBV9 to TRBJ2-3, with D tentatively TRBD1 or TRBD2 (6 bases each). Between the trimmed V and J ends, which lost 0 bases and 6 bases, there was a span of 17 bases. CDR3 length: 16 residues. Germline loops: CDR1 SGDLS, CDR2 YYNGEE. Here the CDR3 reads CASSVGGGPGGDTQYF. CDR3 DNA sequence: TGTGCCAGCAGCGTAGGAGGGGGACCCGGAGGGGATACGCAGTATTTT.

V and J are TRBV27 and TRBJ2-2; D is perhaps TRBD2 (6 bases). Germline loops: CDR1 MNHEY, CDR2 SMNVEV (reference sequence). This CDR3 has 15 residues. V was cut by 3 bases and J by 3 bases, with 11 bases left in between. For the CDR3, the DNA is TGTGCCAGCAGTTTCGGAGGGGCGGACACCGGGGAGCTGTTTTTT. It specifies CASSFGGADTGELFF.

This clone was detected once. This chain joins TRBV20-1 and TRBJ2-7; D is uncertain. Trimming left V 4 bases short and J 6 bases short, with 10 bases between. Germline V CDR1 and CDR2: DFQATT, SNEGSKA (reference sequence). The CDR3 has 11 amino acids. In DNA, the CDR3 is TGCAGTGCTAAGACACCCGGCGAGCAGTACTTC. It specifies CSAKTPGEQYF.

This chain uses TRBV6-5 with TRBJ2-2; TRBD1 matches 11 bases. The CDR3 spans 13 residues. Germline CDR1 and CDR2: MNHEY and SVGAGI. V trimming: 9 bases; J trimming: 11 bases; junction bases outside the gene matches: 8. The CDR3 sequence: CASRTGGPFELFF. The CDR3, as DNA: TGTGCCAGTAGGACAGGGGGCCCCTTCGAGCTGTTTTTT.